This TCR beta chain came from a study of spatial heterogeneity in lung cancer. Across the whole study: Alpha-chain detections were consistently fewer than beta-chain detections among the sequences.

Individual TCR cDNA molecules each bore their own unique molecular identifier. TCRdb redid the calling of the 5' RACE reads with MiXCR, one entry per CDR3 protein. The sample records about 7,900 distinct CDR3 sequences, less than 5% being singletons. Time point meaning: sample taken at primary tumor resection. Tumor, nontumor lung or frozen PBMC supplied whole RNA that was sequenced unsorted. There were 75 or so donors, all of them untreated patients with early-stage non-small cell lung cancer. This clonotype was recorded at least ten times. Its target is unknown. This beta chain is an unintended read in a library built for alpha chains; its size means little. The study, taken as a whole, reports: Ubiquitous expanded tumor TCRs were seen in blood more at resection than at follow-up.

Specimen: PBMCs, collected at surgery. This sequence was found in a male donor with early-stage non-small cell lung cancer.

CDR3: CSTPYNTEAFF. CDR3 in DNA: TGCAGCACCCCGTATAACACTGAAGCTTTCTTT. The chain joins TRBV20-1 to TRBJ1-1; no firm D call. CDR1 is DFQATT, CDR2 SNEGSKA, per germline (reference sequence). The CDR3 consists of 11 residues.